This entry describes one T cell receptor (beta chain). The source of the sample is a study of T cells in localized non-small cell lung cancer. V was shortened by 2 bases and J by 0 bases, with 12 bases between the two germline ends. CDR3 length: 16 residues. Germline V gives CDR1 MDHEN, CDR2 SYDVKM. Assay used: immunoSEQ multiplex PCR; TCRdb lists only in-frame clones, some missing. The data hold tens of thousands of clones, with roughly 86% observed a single time. V gene TRBV28 combines with J gene TRBJ2-3, with D possibly being TRBD1 (6 bases). The sequenced sample was peripheral blood, obtained before any cancer treatment. This receptor was taken from a man aged 35 to 70 with stage I squamous cell lung carcinoma. The CDR3 loop is CASSLVQGSSTDTQYF. CDR3 coding DNA: TGTGCCAGCAGTTTAGTGCAGGGGTCTAGCACAGATACGCAGTATTTT.